The rows below give T cell receptor beta chains drawn from one sample of a study of blood T cell repertoires in COVID-19. Profiling relied on immunoSEQ multiplex PCR, and the TCRdb table lists in-frame clones only, not all of them. Counted here are around 200,000 clones, roughly 87% occurring once; the ten biggest clones make up approximately 2.1%. Sequencing was performed on PBMCs or T cells enriched from blood (not recorded which). The receptors here all came from a middle-aged woman with acute COVID-19. The CDR3 runs from the conserved cysteine through the conserved F or W. The order of the fields is CDR3 protein, V gene, clone size, J gene. Size tells how often a clone was seen (once, few, many) or the class of an expanded clone, and some rows leave it out.

CDR3 protein: CASSQRLNEQYF; V gene: TRBV4-1; clone size: once; J gene: TRBJ2-7
CDR3 protein: CASSSNTGGYTSSYNEQFF; V gene: TRBV5-1; clone size: once; J gene: TRBJ2-1
CDR3 protein: CASSLFSGTGGFEGYEQYF; V gene: TRBV7-2; clone size: .; J gene: TRBJ2-7
CDR3 protein: CSAITGNTIYF; V gene: TRBV20-1; clone size: .; J gene: TRBJ1-3
CDR3 protein: CATSDLPRGIRKQYF; V gene: TRBV24-1; clone size: .; J gene: TRBJ2-7
CDR3 protein: CASSFKLGGYEQYF; V gene: TRBV25-1; clone size: .; J gene: TRBJ2-7
CDR3 protein: CASSQGTIKETQYF; V gene: TRBV19; clone size: .; J gene: TRBJ2-5
CDR3 protein: CAISAGTGKAFF; V gene: TRBV10-3; clone size: large; J gene: TRBJ1-1
CDR3 protein: CASSPLSNTEAFF; V gene: TRBV6-5; clone size: .; J gene: TRBJ1-1
CDR3 protein: CASSHRGLGNQPQHF; V gene: TRBV27; clone size: .; J gene: TRBJ1-5
CDR3 protein: CASIKDRGGDEQFF; V gene: TRBV7-8; clone size: .; J gene: TRBJ2-1
CDR3 protein: CASSPTGTGAEKLFF; V gene: TRBV28; clone size: .; J gene: TRBJ1-4
CDR3 protein: CASSLSYNEQFF; V gene: TRBV27; clone size: once; J gene: TRBJ2-1
CDR3 protein: CASSIRDRLGYGYTF; V gene: TRBV19; clone size: once; J gene: TRBJ1-2
CDR3 protein: CASSYSGSGGAYEQYF; V gene: TRBV6-6; clone size: .; J gene: TRBJ2-7
CDR3 protein: CASSLNGVDIQYF; V gene: TRBV12-3/TRBV12-4; clone size: .; J gene: TRBJ2-4
CDR3 protein: CASSPMKQGLSTDTQYF; V gene: TRBV6-2/TRBV6-3; clone size: .; J gene: TRBJ2-3
CDR3 protein: CASSLRRELSYNEQFF; V gene: TRBV7-8; clone size: .; J gene: TRBJ2-1
CDR3 protein: CASSLRGSNEQFF; V gene: TRBV7-3; clone size: .; J gene: TRBJ2-1
CDR3 protein: CSASRHGVSGNTIYF; V gene: TRBV20-1; clone size: .; J gene: TRBJ1-3
CDR3 protein: CASSSRLDPKHEQYF; V gene: TRBV7-2; clone size: .; J gene: TRBJ2-7
CDR3 protein: CASSFGGAGELFF; V gene: TRBV5-4; clone size: .; J gene: TRBJ2-2
CDR3 protein: CASMGTVDYGYTF; V gene: TRBV2; clone size: few; J gene: TRBJ1-2
CDR3 protein: CASSGTGGFYEQYF; V gene: TRBV19; clone size: .; J gene: TRBJ2-7
CDR3 protein: CASSPGLAAYEQYF; V gene: TRBV5-4; clone size: .; J gene: TRBJ2-7
CDR3 protein: CASSPGLAGVETQYF; V gene: TRBV9; clone size: .; J gene: TRBJ2-5
CDR3 protein: CAISGPGGRNTEAFF; V gene: TRBV10-3; clone size: .; J gene: TRBJ1-1
CDR3 protein: CAISDHSEQYF; V gene: TRBV10-3; clone size: .; J gene: TRBJ2-7
CDR3 protein: CASSLELAGGREQFF; V gene: TRBV5-5; clone size: .; J gene: TRBJ2-1
CDR3 protein: CASSNLRRGQETQYF; V gene: TRBV5-1; clone size: .; J gene: TRBJ2-5
CDR3 protein: CATSEGDRGNYGYTF; V gene: TRBV15; clone size: .; J gene: TRBJ1-2
CDR3 protein: CASSYRGGNSPLHF; V gene: TRBV6-5; clone size: .; J gene: TRBJ1-6
CDR3 protein: CASSLLQETQYF; V gene: TRBV5-1; clone size: .; J gene: TRBJ2-5
CDR3 protein: CASSAGTINNEQFF; V gene: TRBV19; clone size: .; J gene: TRBJ2-1
CDR3 protein: CASSLGGPSYEQYF; V gene: TRBV5-4; clone size: .; J gene: TRBJ2-7
CDR3 protein: CASSPEVGKDGYTF; V gene: TRBV7-2; clone size: few; J gene: TRBJ1-2
CDR3 protein: CASSLDYSGNTIYF; V gene: TRBV11-2; clone size: .; J gene: TRBJ1-3
CDR3 protein: CASSLVSRETQYF; V gene: TRBV5-6; clone size: .; J gene: TRBJ2-5
CDR3 protein: CSVRQGSYEQYF; V gene: TRBV29-1; clone size: .; J gene: TRBJ2-7
CDR3 protein: CASSYGSSYNSPLHF; V gene: TRBV19; clone size: .; J gene: TRBJ1-6
CDR3 protein: CASSYGGTGPSKTQYF; V gene: TRBV6-2/TRBV6-3; clone size: .; J gene: TRBJ2-5
CDR3 protein: CASGFGTSGSNNEQFF; V gene: TRBV12-5; clone size: .; J gene: TRBJ2-1
CDR3 protein: CASSNDQPQHF; V gene: TRBV19; clone size: .; J gene: TRBJ1-5
CDR3 protein: CAWSGLSRGYTF; V gene: TRBV30; clone size: few; J gene: TRBJ1-2
CDR3 protein: CASSWTGGTNEQYF; V gene: TRBV5-1; clone size: .; J gene: TRBJ2-7
CDR3 protein: CSVRNTEAFF; V gene: TRBV29-1; clone size: .; J gene: TRBJ1-1
CDR3 protein: CASSTQGRDNSPLHF; V gene: TRBV5-1; clone size: .; J gene: TRBJ1-6
CDR3 protein: CASSLGAGLSNQPQHF; V gene: TRBV4-1; clone size: .; J gene: TRBJ1-5
CDR3 protein: CAWSIGRAYEQYF; V gene: TRBV30; clone size: .; J gene: TRBJ2-7
CDR3 protein: CASSIVPGGKYTGELFF; V gene: TRBV19; clone size: few; J gene: TRBJ2-2
CDR3 protein: CASSYDRADTGELFF; V gene: TRBV6-5; clone size: .; J gene: TRBJ2-2
CDR3 protein: CASSLVPDSVAQFF; V gene: TRBV5-1; clone size: once; J gene: TRBJ2-1
CDR3 protein: CASSYRTYYEQYF; V gene: TRBV18; clone size: few; J gene: TRBJ2-7
CDR3 protein: CASSFSWDRPYEQYF; V gene: TRBV11-2; clone size: .; J gene: TRBJ2-7
CDR3 protein: CASSLVQGNSPLHF; V gene: TRBV7-9; clone size: .; J gene: TRBJ1-6
CDR3 protein: CASRTSSSGETQYF; V gene: TRBV27; clone size: .; J gene: TRBJ2-5
CDR3 protein: CASSLAGTSGPNTGELFF; V gene: TRBV7-2; clone size: .; J gene: TRBJ2-2